This T cell receptor beta chain was observed in a study of OX40 agonist ivuxolimab in advanced cancers. Overall study: With ivuxolimab, an agonistic anti-OX40 (CD134) antibody, patients were treated. Three patients, one with hepatocellular carcinoma and two with cutaneous melanoma, achieved partial responses.

Study results and limitations: What antigens the expanded peripheral T cells recognized was never established.

The data were produced by immunoSEQ multiplex PCR, yet TCRdb's version contains in-frame clones alone and is incomplete. The repertoire has tens of thousands of clones, approximately 86% of them found once; the top ten carry approximately 0.37%. Germline V CDR1 and CDR2: SGHRS, YFSETQ. V dropped 9 bases and J dropped 4; count of bases not matched to a gene: 10. This CDR3 comprises 13 residues. This clone was picked up one time. What it binds is unknown. The V call is TRBV5-1, the J call TRBJ2-7; 7 nucleotides line up with TRBD2. The source was CD4+ or CD8+ T cells sorted from blood, collected in a trial of the OX40 agonist ivuxolimab. The source is an adult with an advanced solid tumor such as melanoma, head and neck, liver or kidney cancer. The CDR3, as DNA: TGCGCCACCTCCGGACTAGATATTTACGAGCAGTACTTC. Its protein is CATSGLDIYEQYF.